This T cell receptor beta chain was recorded in a study of read filtering for tumor transcriptome and immune sequencing. Study-level information: Mean patient age was around 66 years, range about 47 to 85; 17 male, over twelve female. Revised staging placed roughly eight patients in R-ISS I, 15 to 20 in II, more than 5 in III.

Germline CDR1 SGDLS, CDR2 YYNGEE. This CDR3 spans 15 amino acids. Trimming cost V 0 bases and J 0 bases, with 9 bases left between them. This clonotype has a count of ten or more. The library was built from about 400 ng RNA with molecular barcoded adaptors for alpha/delta and beta/gamma chains. Via MiXCR, TCRdb re-called the reads, giving one row per CDR3 protein. Of roughly 90,000 distinct CDR3 sequences listed, about 22% are singletons. This rearrangement joins TRBV9 to TRBJ1-1, with no clear D. Specimen: a population of CD138-negative cells sorted from bone marrow. The clonotype originates from a donor at least 40 years old with multiple myeloma. The CDR3 protein is CASSVGATMNTEAFF. CDR3 DNA: TGTGCCAGCAGCGTAGGGGCGACCATGAACACTGAAGCTTTCTTT.